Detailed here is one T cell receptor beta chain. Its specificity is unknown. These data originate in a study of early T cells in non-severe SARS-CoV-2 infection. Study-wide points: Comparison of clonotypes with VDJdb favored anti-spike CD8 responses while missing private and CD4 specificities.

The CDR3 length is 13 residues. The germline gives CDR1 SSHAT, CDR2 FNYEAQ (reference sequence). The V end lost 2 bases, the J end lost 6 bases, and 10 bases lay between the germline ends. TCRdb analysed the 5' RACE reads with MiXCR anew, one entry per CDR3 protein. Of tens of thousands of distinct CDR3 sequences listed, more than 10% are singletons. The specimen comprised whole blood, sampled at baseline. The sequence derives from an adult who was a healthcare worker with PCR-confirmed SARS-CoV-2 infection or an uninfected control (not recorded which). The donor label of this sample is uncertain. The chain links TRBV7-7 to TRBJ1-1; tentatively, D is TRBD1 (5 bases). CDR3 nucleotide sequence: TGTGCCAGCAGCTTACTATGGGGCGCTGAAGCTTTCTTT. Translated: CASSLLWGAEAFF.